The clone carrying this T cell receptor (beta chain) was counted between two and nine times. This sample is part of a study of regulatory T cells in long-lasting Graves disease. Relying on iRepertoire HTBI primers and Arm-PCR of CDR3 regions, the team built TCR beta libraries. TCRdb redid the calling of the multiplex PCR reads with MiXCR, one entry per CDR3 protein. The table records some 420,000 distinct CDR3 sequences, less than 25% of them present only once. Germline trimming cut 5 bases from V and 1 base from J; bases unmatched to any gene: 7. The CDR3 loop spans 18 amino acids. The germline V gene encodes CDR1 SEHNR and CDR2 FQNEAQ (reference sequence). The time point was: persistent/refractory GD, antithyroid drugs over 5 years with positive TRAb. The TCR library was made from RNA that had been extracted from PBMCs in TRIzol.

The rearrangement links TRBV7-9 to TRBJ2-2; 13 bases are a match to TRBD2. This receptor was taken from a female donor with Graves disease. Material: peripheral blood mononuclear cells (PBMCs), obtained when the disease was refractory, from a patient treated with antithyroid drugs. This CDR3 reads CASSPRLAGGRNTGELFF. The CDR3 nucleotides read TGTGCCAGCAGCCCCCGACTAGCGGGGGGCCGGAACACCGGGGAGCTGTTTTTT.